The T cell receptor (beta chain) described here comes from a study of CXCR3-negative and CXCR3-positive naive CD8 T cells. Turning to this clonotype: The antigen is unknown.

Germline CDR1 and CDR2: SGHRS and YFSETQ. The CDR3 is made up of 14 amino acids. Libraries were UMI-labeled 5' RACE TRB cDNA. TCRdb re-called the 5' RACE reads and gives one entry per CDR3 protein, without DNA. This repertoire comprises 65,000 to 90,000 distinct CDR3 sequences; its ten largest clones make up around 0.62%. Study-level points and caveats: Naive cells with CXCR3 showed TRB CDR3s that were more hydrophobic than those in CXCR3-negative naive cells.

Input material: naive CXCR3+ CD8+ T cells from blood. Subset described: CD45RO-CCR7+CD27+CD95- naive CD8+ T cells expressing CXCR3 (TNR3+). The rearrangement uses TRBV5-1 and TRBJ1-1; TCRdb calls TRBD1, which cannot be checked without DNA. This TCR derives from a human donor in good health. Some clones in this sample may be carry-over from other donors' samples. This CDR3 is CASSPDSRVTEAFF.